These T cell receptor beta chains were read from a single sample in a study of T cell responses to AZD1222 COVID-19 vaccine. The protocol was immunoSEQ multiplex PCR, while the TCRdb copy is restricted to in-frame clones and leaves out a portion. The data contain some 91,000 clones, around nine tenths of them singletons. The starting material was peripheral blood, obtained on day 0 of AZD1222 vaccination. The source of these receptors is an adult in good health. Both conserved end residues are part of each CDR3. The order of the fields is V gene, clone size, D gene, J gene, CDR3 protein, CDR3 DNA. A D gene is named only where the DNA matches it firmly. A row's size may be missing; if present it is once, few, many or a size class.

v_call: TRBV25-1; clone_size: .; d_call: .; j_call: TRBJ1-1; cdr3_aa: CASSNYDSAESEAFF; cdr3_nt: TGTGCCAGCAGTAACTACGACAGTGCCGAGTCTGAAGCTTTCTTT
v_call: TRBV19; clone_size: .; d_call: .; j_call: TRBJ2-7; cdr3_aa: CASSIYPSYEQYF; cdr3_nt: TGTGCCAGTAGTATCTACCCTAGTTACGAGCAGTACTTC
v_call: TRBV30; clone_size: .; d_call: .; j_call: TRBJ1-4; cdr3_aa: CAWRGFLGRGEKLFF; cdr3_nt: TGTGCCTGGAGGGGGTTTCTGGGGAGAGGTGAAAAACTGTTTTTT
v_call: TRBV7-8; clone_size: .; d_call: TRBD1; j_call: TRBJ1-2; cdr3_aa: CASSPRGGNFDGYTF; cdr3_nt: TGTGCCAGCAGCCCCAGGGGGGGAAACTTTGATGGCTACACCTTC
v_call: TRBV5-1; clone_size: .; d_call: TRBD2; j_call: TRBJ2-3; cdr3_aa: CASSLGTRLAVGTDTQYF; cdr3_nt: TGCGCCAGCAGCTTGGGAACCCGACTAGCAGTGGGCACAGATACGCAGTATTTT
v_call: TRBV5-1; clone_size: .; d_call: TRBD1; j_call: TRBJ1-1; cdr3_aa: CASSLRQGSLEAFF; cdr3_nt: TGCGCCAGCAGCTTGCGACAGGGAAGTTTAGAAGCTTTCTTT
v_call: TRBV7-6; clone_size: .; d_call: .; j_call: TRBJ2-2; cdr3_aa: CASSWLSRGLANTGELFF; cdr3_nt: TGTGCCAGCAGCTGGTTATCACGGGGGCTCGCGAACACCGGGGAGCTGTTTTTT
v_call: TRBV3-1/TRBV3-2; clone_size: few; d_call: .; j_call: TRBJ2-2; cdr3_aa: CASSPRGRTNTGELFF; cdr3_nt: TGTGCCAGCAGCCCACGGGGCAGGACGAACACCGGGGAGCTGTTTTTT
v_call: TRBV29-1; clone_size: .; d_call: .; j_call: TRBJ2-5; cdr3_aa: CSVSLADQETQYF; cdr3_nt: TGCAGCGTATCACTAGCAGACCAAGAGACCCAGTACTTC
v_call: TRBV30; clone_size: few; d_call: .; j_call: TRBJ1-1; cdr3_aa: CACGGIAEAFF; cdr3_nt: TGTGCCTGCGGGGGGATCGCGGAAGCTTTCTTT
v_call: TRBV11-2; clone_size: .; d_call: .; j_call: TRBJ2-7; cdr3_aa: CASSLGLLEQYF; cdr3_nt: TGTGCCAGCAGCTTAGGACTACTCGAGCAGTACTTC
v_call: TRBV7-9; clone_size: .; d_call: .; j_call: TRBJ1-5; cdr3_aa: CASSLAGQPNQPQHF; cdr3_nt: TGTGCCAGCAGCTTAGCAGGTCAGCCCAATCAGCCCCAGCATTTT
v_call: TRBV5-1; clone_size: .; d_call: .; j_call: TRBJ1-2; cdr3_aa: CASSLEGRPYGYTF; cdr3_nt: TGCGCCAGCAGCTTGGAGGGACGGCCATATGGCTACACCTTC
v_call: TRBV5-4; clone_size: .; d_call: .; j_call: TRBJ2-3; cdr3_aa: CASRSSGEAGNTDTQYF; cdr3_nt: TGTGCCAGCAGGTCTTCGGGAGAGGCTGGGAACACAGATACGCAGTATTTT
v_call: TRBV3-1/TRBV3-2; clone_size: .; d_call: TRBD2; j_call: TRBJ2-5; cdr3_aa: CASSQGASGGLETQYF; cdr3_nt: TGTGCCAGCAGCCAAGGCGCTAGCGGGGGGCTAGAGACCCAGTACTTC
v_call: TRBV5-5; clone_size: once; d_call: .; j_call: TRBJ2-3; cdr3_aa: CASSLQGGAISDTQYF; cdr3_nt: TGTGCCAGCAGCTTGCAAGGAGGGGCGATCTCAGATACGCAGTATTTT
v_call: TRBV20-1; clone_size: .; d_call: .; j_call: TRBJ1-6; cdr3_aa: CSASRGGSYNSPLHF; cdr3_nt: TGCAGTGCTAGTCGAGGGGGCTCCTATAATTCACCCCTCCACTTT
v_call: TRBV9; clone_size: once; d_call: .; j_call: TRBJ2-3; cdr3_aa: CASSVGDWPYF; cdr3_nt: TGTGCCAGCAGCGTAGGAGACTGGCCGTATTTT
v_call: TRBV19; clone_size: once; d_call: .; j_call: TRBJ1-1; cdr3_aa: CASSIYGISEAFF; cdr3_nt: TGTGCCAGTAGTATATATGGGATCTCTGAAGCTTTCTTT
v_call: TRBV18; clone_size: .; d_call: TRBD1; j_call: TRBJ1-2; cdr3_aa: CASSPGQAPSYGYTF; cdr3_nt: TGTGCCAGCTCTCCTGGACAGGCCCCCAGCTATGGCTACACCTTC
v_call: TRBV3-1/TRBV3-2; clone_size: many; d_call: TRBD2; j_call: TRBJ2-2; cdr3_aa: CASSQDLAEFNTGELFF; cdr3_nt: TGTGCCAGCAGCCAAGATCTAGCGGAGTTCAACACCGGGGAGCTGTTTTTT